One and the same sample provided the 3 T cell receptor beta chains below, sequenced in a study of response to subunit inactivated influenza vaccine. MiXCR, applied by TCRdb to the RT-PCR reads, yields one record per CDR3 protein. The sample lists around 480,000 distinct CDR3 sequences, approximately 16% occurring once. Sequencing used CD4+ T cells sorted from PBMCs, obtained around 2 years after vaccination. Every receptor here comes from a man aged 50 to 69 who received an inactivated influenza vaccine.

V is TRBV5-5 and J is TRBJ1-5; 9 bases map to TRBD1. The CDR3 totals 15 residues. Trimming removed 2 bases from V and 5 bases from J; junction bases left unmatched: 5. Germline V lookup: CDR1 SGHKS, CDR2 YYEKEE (reference sequence). CDR3 in amino acids: CASSFRDREDQPQHF. Written as DNA, the CDR3 is TGTGCCAGCAGCTTCCGGGACAGGGAGGATCAGCCCCAGCATTTT.

CDR3 DNA sequence: TGTGCCATCAGGGACCTTGGGACAGGGGTTTTAGATACGCAGTATTTT. Translating it yields CAIRDLGTGVLDTQYF. The gene calls are TRBV10-3 and TRBJ2-3, with 10 bases that match TRBD1. Germline V gene sequence: CDR1 ENHRY, CDR2 SYGVKD. The length of the CDR3 is 16 residues. The V segment lost 6 bases and the J segment 5 bases; nucleotides outside the gene matches: 11.

This clonotype has a handful of counts. V is TRBV6-5 and J is TRBJ2-3, with 8 positions matching TRBD2. The J segment lost 4 bases and the V segment lost 0 bases, leaving 9 bases of the junction unmatched. This CDR3 has 17 amino acids. Germline CDR1 reads MNHEY; CDR2 reads SVGAGI. CDR3 sequence: CASSYSIGAGAADTQYF. The CDR3 bases are TGTGCCAGCAGTTACTCGATCGGAGCGGGAGCCGCAGATACGCAGTATTTT.